This entry concerns a single TCR beta chain. Its specificity is not known. Clones were read by immunoSEQ multiplex PCR, and TCRdb kept only the in-frame ones, dropping some. The profile covers approximately 14,000 clones, with 83% appearing a single time and around 25% taken by the ten largest. This entry comes from a study of PD-1 blockade in classical Hodgkin lymphoma. Exposure to brentuximab vedotin varied, and each patient had relapsed following autologous stem cell transplantation. CDR3 size: 12 residues. V was trimmed by 4 bases and J by 0 bases, leaving 6 bases between them. Germline V lookup: CDR1 SQVTM, CDR2 ANQGSEA. Study observations and caveats: A significant rise in TCR diversity was seen by C4D1 for CD4+ cells but not for CD8+ cells.

Source: peripheral blood mononuclear cells (PBMCs), taken before the second cycle of nivolumab. The receptor comes from a human donor with classical Hodgkin lymphoma. V gene TRBV29-1 combines with J gene TRBJ1-1, with D unresolved. The CDR3: CSVGHMNTEAFF. CDR3 nucleotides: TGCAGCGTTGGGCACATGAACACTGAAGCTTTCTTT.